This T cell receptor beta chain was sequenced in a study of blood T cell repertoires in COVID-19. Study at large: The cDNA or gDNA used as material had been derived from T cells, B-cell-depleted T cells, or PBMCs.

Assay: immunoSEQ multiplex PCR; the TCRdb copy retains only in-frame clones and omits some. This sample carries around 180,000 clones, more than 80% of them seen once, and the ten largest clones take about 6.4%. Germline V lookup: CDR1 SQVTM, CDR2 ANQGSEA. V gave up 3 bases and J gave up 7 bases; unmatched junction bases: 1. This CDR3 has 12 amino acids. This chain connects TRBV29-1 to TRBJ1-1, with TRBD1 matching 11 bases. Source material: peripheral blood. The origin of this receptor is a human donor in a cohort sampled during active COVID-19. The CDR3 DNA is TGCAGCGTTGAGGGGACAGGGGGTGAAGCTTTCTTT. It translates to CSVEGTGGEAFF.